The sequence of this TCR beta chain was determined in a study of CD8 T cells in Susac syndrome. An input of roughly 0.5 to 1 ug of RNA was subjected to reverse transcription using random hexamers. A multiplex approach, immunoSEQ multiplex PCR, amplified TCR beta CDR3 across 54 Vbeta and 13 Jbeta. TCRdb re-analysed the immunoSEQ multiplex PCR reads in MiXCR, keeping a single row per CDR3 protein. The sample contains more than 65,000 distinct CDR3 sequences, about 94% of which appear only once. Stable or active relapsing-remitting multiple sclerosis, untreated and meeting revised McDonald criteria, defined the controls. The TEMRA cells underwent FACS enrichment, while the CD8+ and CD4+ T cells underwent negative isolation. There are 16 residues in the CDR3. V lost 4 bases and J lost 7; bases outside the gene matches: 10.

V usage is TRBV12-3 or TRBV12-4 and J usage is TRBJ1-6, with 7 bases lining up with TRBD1. The clonotype was recovered from a human donor with multiple sclerosis. Sequencing used CD8+ T cells from PBMCs. CDR3 loop: CASSSTWGQLNSPLHF. In nucleotides, the CDR3 is TGTGCCAGCAGTTCTACGTGGGGACAGTTAAATTCACCCCTCCACTTT.